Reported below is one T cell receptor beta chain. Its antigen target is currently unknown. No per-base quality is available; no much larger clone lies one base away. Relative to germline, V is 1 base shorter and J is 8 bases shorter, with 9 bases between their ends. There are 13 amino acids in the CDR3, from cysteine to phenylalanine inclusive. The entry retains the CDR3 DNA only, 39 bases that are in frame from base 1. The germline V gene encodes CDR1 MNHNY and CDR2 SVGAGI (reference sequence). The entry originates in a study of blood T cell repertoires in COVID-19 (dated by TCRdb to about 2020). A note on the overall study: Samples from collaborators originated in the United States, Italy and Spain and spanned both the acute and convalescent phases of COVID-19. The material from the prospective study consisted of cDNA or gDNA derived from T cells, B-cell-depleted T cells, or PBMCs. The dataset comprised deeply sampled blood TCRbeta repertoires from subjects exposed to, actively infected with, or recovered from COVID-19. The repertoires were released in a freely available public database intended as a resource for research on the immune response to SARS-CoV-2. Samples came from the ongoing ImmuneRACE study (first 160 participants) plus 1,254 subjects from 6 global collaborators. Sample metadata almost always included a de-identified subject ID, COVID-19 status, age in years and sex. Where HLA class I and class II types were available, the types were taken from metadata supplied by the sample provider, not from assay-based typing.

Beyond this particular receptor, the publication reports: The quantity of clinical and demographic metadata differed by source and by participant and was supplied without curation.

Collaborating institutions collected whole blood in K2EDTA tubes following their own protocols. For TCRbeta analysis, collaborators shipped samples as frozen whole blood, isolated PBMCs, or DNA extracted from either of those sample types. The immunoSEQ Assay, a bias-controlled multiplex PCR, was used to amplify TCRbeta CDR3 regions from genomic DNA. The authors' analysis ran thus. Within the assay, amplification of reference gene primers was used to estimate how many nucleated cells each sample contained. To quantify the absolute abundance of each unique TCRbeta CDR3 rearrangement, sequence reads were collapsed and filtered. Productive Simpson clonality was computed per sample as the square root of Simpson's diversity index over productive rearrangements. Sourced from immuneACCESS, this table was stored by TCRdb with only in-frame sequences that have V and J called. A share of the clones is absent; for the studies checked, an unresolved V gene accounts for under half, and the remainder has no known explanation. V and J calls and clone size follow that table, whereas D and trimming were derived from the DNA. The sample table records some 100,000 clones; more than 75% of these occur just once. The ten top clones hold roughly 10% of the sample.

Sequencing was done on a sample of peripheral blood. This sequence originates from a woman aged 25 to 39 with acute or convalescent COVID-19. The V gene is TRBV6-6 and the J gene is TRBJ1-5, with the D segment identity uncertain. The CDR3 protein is CASSYFPSEPQHF. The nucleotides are TGTGCCAGCAGTTACTTCCCATCGGAGCCCCAGCATTTT.